The 4 T cell receptor beta chains given below trace back to one sample, sequenced in a study of cytotoxic CD8 clonotypes in ibrutinib-treated CLL (dated by TCRdb to the early 2020s). Library preparation was by the immunoSEQ multiplex PCR assay. TCRdb obtained this table from immuneACCESS and retained in-frame rearrangements with V and J assigned. These tables miss some clones; where compared with another copy, unresolved V genes account for less than half of the shortfall, and the remainder is unexplained. The sample contains 14,000 or so clones, roughly 64% of them found a single time. Jointly, the top ten make up 40% of the sample. This specimen consisted of PBMCs, obtained before ibrutinib treatment. The receptors derive from a human donor with chronic lymphocytic leukemia.

The chain recombines TRBV29-1 with TRBJ2-1; D gene ambiguous. V lost 6 bases, J lost 7 bases, and 13 bases lay in between. There are 12 residues in the CDR3. Germline CDR1 reads SQVTM; CDR2 reads ANQGSEA. CDR3 sequence: CSVTDLDNEQFF. The CDR3 bases are TGCAGCGTAACGGACCTAGATAATGAGCAGTTCTTC.

V and J are TRBV7-8 and TRBJ2-7, with 9 bases fitting TRBD1. The CDR3 consists of 14 residues. The V gene's germline CDR1 is SGHVS and CDR2 FQNEAQ. V shed 11 bases and J 2 bases; nucleotides not matched to a gene: 10. The CDR3 DNA reads TGTGCCTCGTCAGGGACAGGGCTCGCCTACGAGCAGTACTTC. As protein: CASSGTGLAYEQYF.

The J gene is TRBJ1-2, the V gene TRBV5-6, with TRBD1 matching 7 bases. After removal of 2 bases from V and 8 bases from J, the junction contained 12 bases not matched to a gene. CDR3 length: 15 amino acids. From germline, CDR1 is SGHDT and CDR2 YYEEEE. CDR3 sequence (DNA): TGTGCCAGCAGCTTTGGCGACAGGGATCTGGGGGGCTACACCTTC. Its translation is CASSFGDRDLGGYTF.

V and J are TRBV11-3 and TRBJ1-5; 7 nucleotides line up with TRBD1. With V trimmed by 0 bases and J by 4 bases, 3 bases remained unmatched. Germline V CDR1 and CDR2: SGHNT, YENEEA. The CDR3 totals 15 residues. CDR3 amino acids: CASSLDRTGNQPQHF. The CDR3 bases are TGTGCCAGCAGCTTAGATAGGACAGGAAATCAGCCCCAGCATTTT.